The 20 T cell receptor beta chains below come from one sample, sequenced in a study of CD8 T cells in Susac syndrome. Random hexamers primed reverse transcription of roughly 0.45 to 1 ug RNA. TCRdb re-derived calls from the immunoSEQ multiplex PCR reads in MiXCR, one entry per CDR3 protein. The repertoire holds 130,000 to 150,000 distinct CDR3 sequences, with around 94% as singletons. Material for sequencing was CD8+ T cells from PBMCs. The receptors stem from a human donor in good health.

The J gene is TRBJ2-7, the V gene TRBV29-1, with D unresolved. Germline assignment: CDR1 SQVTM and CDR2 ANQGSEA. Trimming shortened V by 6 bases and J by 0 bases, and 12 bases separated the two germline ends. CDR3 length: 13 amino acids. CDR3 bases: TGCAGCGTGTGCTTTACGGTCTCCTACGAGCAGTACTTC. Its protein product is CSVCFTVSYEQYF.

This chain joins TRBV20-1 and TRBJ1-1; no clear D gene. V lost 7 bases and J 0 bases, leaving 9 bases between the germline ends. CDR1 and CDR2 (germline): DFQATT, SNEGSKA (reference sequence). There are 12 residues in the CDR3. In DNA form, the CDR3 reads TGCAGTGTTACTCAGGTGAACACTGAAGCTTTCTTT. It encodes CSVTQVNTEAFF.

The V and J genes are TRBV30 and TRBJ2-7; D is perhaps TRBD2 (6 bases). CDR3 length: 14 amino acids. V was clipped by 5 bases and J by 4 bases, with 18 bases between them. CDR1 and CDR2 (germline): GTSNPN, SVGIG (reference sequence). The CDR3, as DNA: TGTGCCTGGCAGTGGGGGGACGGCCCTTACGAGCAGTACTTC. Its protein is CAWQWGDGPYEQYF.

The chain couples TRBV28 to TRBJ2-7, with 10 bases fitting TRBD1. The CDR3 sequence is 16 residues long. The J segment lost 0 bases and the V segment lost 4 bases, leaving 6 bases of the junction unmatched. Germline V gene sequence: CDR1 MDHEN, CDR2 SYDVKM. The CDR3 is CASSSAGTGVSYEQYF. The DNA for the CDR3 is TGTGCCAGCAGTTCAGCCGGGACAGGGGTCTCCTACGAGCAGTACTTC.

The V call is TRBV7-9, the J call TRBJ2-7; 7 bases are a match to TRBD1. Germline V CDR1 and CDR2: SEHNR, FQNEAQ (reference sequence). The ends lost 4 bases at V and 3 bases at J; junction bases unmatched: 6. This CDR3 is 14 amino acids long. CDR3 bases: TGTGCCAGCAGCTGGGGCCGGGACAGCTACGAGCAGTACTTC. Amino acids: CASSWGRDSYEQYF.

The chain employs TRBV12-3 or TRBV12-4 and TRBJ1-2; the D is unclear. CDR3 length equals 12 residues. V gave up 1 base and J gave up 8 bases, with 8 bases separating them. The CDR3 is CASSLGGEGYTF. The CDR3 nucleotides are TGTGCCAGCAGTTTAGGTGGGGAAGGCTACACCTTC.

The V call is TRBV6-5, the J call TRBJ2-7; D is perhaps TRBD2 (6 bases). This CDR3 contains 13 residues. Trimming shortened V by 5 bases and J by 7 bases, and 15 bases separated the two germline ends. CDR1 is MNHEY, CDR2 SVGAGI, per germline. The CDR3 protein is CASSPGPAGEQYF. CDR3 in DNA: TGTGCCAGCAGTCCGGGACCGGCGGGGGAGCAGTACTTC.

This CDR3 reads CASSSWGTNQPQHF. The CDR3 DNA reads TGTGCCAGCAGCTCGTGGGGAACCAATCAGCCCCAGCATTTT. This rearrangement joins TRBV7-8 to TRBJ1-5; D is uncertain. V gave up 4 bases and J gave up 3 bases, with 10 bases separating them. There are 14 residues in the CDR3. Looked up from germline, CDR1 is SGHVS and CDR2 is FQNEAQ.

As concerns this clonotype: A junction boundary mismatches the germline segment, possibly from a read error. The gene calls are TRBV30 and TRBJ2-7, with D maybe TRBD2 (6 bases). The CDR3 runs to 13 residues. The germline V gene encodes CDR1 GTSNPN and CDR2 SVGIG (reference sequence). CDR3 DNA sequence: TGTGCCTGGAGTGTTGGGGACTCCCACGAGCAGTACTTC. Translated: CAWSVGDSHEQYF.

This clonotype was seen a single time. The chain links TRBV27 to TRBJ2-7, with D perhaps matching TRBD2 (5 bases). V was clipped by 3 bases and J by 3 bases, with 9 bases between them. Germline V CDR1 and CDR2: MNHEY, SMNVEV (reference sequence). The CDR3 contains 13 residues. The CDR3 is CASSFRENYEQYF. DNA for the CDR3: TGTGCCAGCAGTTTTAGGGAGAACTACGAGCAGTACTTC.

The V and J genes are TRBV2 and TRBJ2-7; 9 bases match TRBD1. Germline V lookup: CDR1 SNHLY, CDR2 FYNNEI. The CDR3 is 15 residues long. V gave up 6 bases and J gave up 4 bases; unmatched junction bases: 10. CDR3 region: CASRGPGQGLYEQYF. The CDR3 DNA reads as TGTGCCAGCAGAGGCCCGGGACAGGGATTATACGAGCAGTACTTC.

The V call is TRBV20-1, the J call TRBJ2-3; D not certain. Trimming took off 3 bases at V and 2 bases at J, with 12 bases between the two ends. This CDR3 has 14 residues. Germline-derived CDR1 and CDR2 are DFQATT and SNEGSKA (reference sequence). The CDR3 DNA reads TGCAGTGCTAGGGAGACAATCAACACAGATACGCAGTATTTT. Translation: CSARETINTDTQYF.

The chain recombines TRBV27 with TRBJ1-1; the D gene is possibly TRBD1 (5 bases). The CDR3 is 15 amino acids. The germline V and J ends were trimmed by 6 bases and 1 base, with 15 bases remaining between them. Germline CDR1 reads MNHEY; CDR2 reads SMNVEV (reference sequence). CDR3 DNA sequence: TGTGCCAGCAGCTATCTAAGGGGAGGGAACACTGAAGCTTTCTTT. Amino acids: CASSYLRGGNTEAFF.

The chain is built from TRBV29-1 and TRBJ2-1; TRBD1 matches 9 bases. In germline, CDR1 is SQVTM, CDR2 ANQGSEA. The trim removed 4 bases at V and 10 bases at J, leaving 11 bases unmatched. The CDR3 is 14 amino acids. Here the CDR3 reads CSVGSDRGFNEQFF. CDR3 nucleotides: TGCAGCGTTGGTTCGGACAGGGGTTTTAACGAGCAGTTCTTC.

The V and J genes are TRBV30 and TRBJ1-1; no reliable D call. This CDR3 spans 11 amino acids. Looked up from germline, CDR1 is GTSNPN and CDR2 is SVGIG (reference sequence). The germline V and J ends were trimmed by 3 bases and 1 base, with 3 bases remaining between them. In nucleotides, the CDR3 is TGTGCCTGGAGCAGGAACACTGAAGCTTTCTTT. Protein product: CAWSRNTEAFF.

This rearrangement joins TRBV29-1 to TRBJ2-1; D ambiguous. The CDR3 is 16 amino acids. V was clipped by 1 base and J by 2 bases, with 15 bases between them. CDR1 and CDR2 from the germline V gene are SQVTM and ANQGSEA. The CDR3 nucleotides are TGCAGCGTTGAAGGTGCCGCCCAGCGAGCCTACAATGAGCAGTTCTTC. The encoded protein is CSVEGAAQRAYNEQFF.

This chain links TRBV28 with TRBJ2-5; possibly TRBD1 for D (6 bases). CDR1 and CDR2 from the germline V gene are MDHEN and SYDVKM. Trimming took off 2 bases at V and 2 bases at J, with 12 bases between the two ends. The CDR3 loop spans 15 amino acids. The CDR3 DNA is TGTGCCAGCAGTTTAGTGATTAGGGGGCAAGAGACCCAGTACTTC. Its translation is CASSLVIRGQETQYF.

V is TRBV27 and J is TRBJ2-1; D could derive from TRBD1 or TRBD2 (5 bases each). Germline V CDR1 and CDR2: MNHEY, SMNVEV (reference sequence). The CDR3 is 13 residues long. V shed 5 bases and J shed 8 bases, with 13 bases lying between them. The CDR3 nucleotides read TGTGCCAGCAGTCGGGACCCAAGCGATGAGCAGTTCTTC. It encodes CASSRDPSDEQFF.

This chain links TRBV27 with TRBJ2-7, with D unclear. The germline gives CDR1 MNHEY, CDR2 SMNVEV (reference sequence). The CDR3 sequence is 13 residues long. V lost 3 bases, J lost 5 bases, and 11 bases lay in between. DNA for the CDR3: TGTGCCAGCAGTTTGGGCGCCCAGGACGAGCAGTACTTC. As protein: CASSLGAQDEQYF.

The genes are TRBV29-1 and TRBJ1-3; D ambiguous. CDR1 is SQVTM and CDR2 is ANQGSEA in the germline V gene. The V gene lost 1 base and the J gene lost 5 bases, with 15 bases spanning the gap. The CDR3 loop spans 15 amino acids. CDR3 sequence (DNA): TGCAGCGTTGAAGTGGGCCTCGGAGGACGAAACACCATATATTTT. Translation gives CSVEVGLGGRNTIYF.